The clone carrying this T cell receptor (beta chain) was seen many times. The antigen is undetermined. The data originate from a study of T cell repertoires in cytomegalovirus infection. Study summary: Public signatures in TCR beta pointed to CMV infection and matching HLA type. General observations from the study: Carriers of CMV plus the relevant HLA were identified by cumulative public TCR beta family frequency.

TCRdb recomputed calls from the reads with MiXCR, one row per CDR3 protein. The table includes around 490,000 distinct CDR3 sequences, more than 20% detected once. The CDR3 consists of 15 residues. Germline assignment: CDR1 SGHTA and CDR2 FQGNSA. V lost 5 bases and J 1 base, leaving 14 bases between the germline ends. This sequence joins TRBV7-2 and TRBJ2-5; D may be TRBD1 or TRBD2 (5 bases each). The sample consisted of PBMCs. This sequence was found in a human donor in good health (CMV status not recorded). Some clones in this sample may be carry-over from other donors' samples. The CDR3 loop reads CASSPLLGAQETQYF. CDR3 nucleotide sequence: TGTGCCAGCAGCCCCCTTCTCGGGGCCCAAGAGACCCAGTACTTC. The whole variable domain, filled in from reference TRBV7-2 and TRBJ2-5, reads GAGVSQSPSNKVTEKGKDVELRCDPISGHTALYWYRQSLGQGLEFLIYFQGNSAPDKSGLPSDRFSAERTGGSVSTLTIQRTQQEDSAVYLCASSPLLGAQETQYFGPGTRLLVL.